These T cell receptor beta chains were read from a single sample in a study of spatial heterogeneity in lung cancer. TCRdb reanalysed the 5' RACE reads using MiXCR and keeps one entry per CDR3 protein. The sample contains 110,000 or so distinct CDR3 sequences, 10% to 13% of which appear only once. Specimen: PBMCs, collected at follow-up. These receptors were obtained from a female donor with early-stage non-small cell lung cancer. CDR3s include the opening cysteine and the closing phenylalanine or tryptophan. Fields, in order: V gene, D gene, J gene, clone size, CDR3 protein, CDR3 DNA. D genes are given only for firm matches. Part of the rows lack a size; the others show once, few, many or a class for expanded clones.

TRBV20-1	TRBD2	TRBJ2-3	few	CSANSGSTDTQYF	TGCAGTGCTAATAGCGGGAGCACAGATACGCAGTATTTT
TRBV30	NA	TRBJ2-2	few	CAWSLRSTGELFF	TGTGCCTGGAGTCTGAGGTCCACCGGGGAGCTGTTTTTT
TRBV4-3	NA	TRBJ1-1	NA	CASSQEGPGVTEAFF	TGCGCCAGCAGCCAAGAAGGGCCAGGGGTCACTGAAGCTTTCTTT
TRBV6-1	NA	TRBJ1-5	many	CASRQGNQPQHF	TGTGCCAGCCGACAGGGCAATCAGCCCCAGCATTTT
TRBV4-1	NA	TRBJ1-5	many	CASSPTWVSNQPQHF	TGCGCCAGCAGCCCCACATGGGTTAGCAATCAGCCCCAGCATTTT
TRBV10-3	NA	TRBJ2-3	many	CAITENSDTQYF	TGTGCCATCACCGAAAACTCCGATACGCAGTATTTT
TRBV2	TRBD2	TRBJ2-5	once	CASSGGGSGETQHF	TGTGCCAGCAGTGGGGGCGGGAGCGGAGAGACCCAGCACTTC
TRBV18	TRBD1	TRBJ1-1	NA	CASSPPGTGRIEAFF	TGTGCCAGCTCACCACCGGGGACAGGGAGGATAGAAGCTTTCTTT
TRBV19	NA	TRBJ1-2	NA	CASSPWDVRNYGYTF	TGTGCCAGTAGTCCATGGGACGTAAGAAACTATGGCTACACCTTC
TRBV20-1	NA	TRBJ1-2	few	CSARDLWGSDGYTF	TGCAGTGCTAGAGATTTGTGGGGTTCAGATGGCTACACCTTC
TRBV5-1	TRBD1	TRBJ1-1	NA	CASSTNRGTDTEAFF	TGCGCCAGCAGCACCAACAGGGGTACGGACACTGAAGCTTTCTTT
TRBV6-2/TRBV6-3	NA	TRBJ1-2	many	CASYSLQLYGYTF	TGTGCCAGCTACTCTCTACAGCTCTATGGCTACACCTTC
TRBV28	NA	TRBJ2-7	many	CASREEFSGEQYF	TGTGCCAGCAGAGAAGAGTTCAGCGGCGAGCAGTACTTC
TRBV5-6	TRBD1	TRBJ1-1	NA	CASSPDRVGDTEAFF	TGTGCCAGCAGCCCCGACAGGGTTGGTGACACTGAAGCTTTCTTT
TRBV4-2	NA	TRBJ1-1	NA	CASSSSTGTEAFF	TGTGCCTCCTCCAGTAGTACTGGCACTGAAGCTTTCTTT
TRBV7-2	NA	TRBJ1-2	many	CASSLRESNYGYTF	TGTGCCAGCAGCTTAAGGGAATCTAACTATGGCTACACCTTC
TRBV24-1	NA	TRBJ1-5	few	CATSDGSNQPQHF	TGTGCCACCAGTGATGGCAGCAATCAGCCCCAGCATTTT
TRBV29-1	NA	TRBJ1-2	NA	CSVTTGNYGYTF	TGCAGCGTCACTACAGGGAACTATGGCTACACCTTC
TRBV20-1	TRBD1	TRBJ1-1	few	CSAPGQGTEAFF	TGCAGTGCTCCCGGACAGGGGACTGAAGCTTTCTTT
TRBV5-4	NA	TRBJ1-2	NA	CASSAGTKNYGYTF	TGTGCCAGCAGCGCCGGGACAAAAAACTATGGCTACACCTTC
TRBV29-1	NA	TRBJ1-1	NA	CSVEDPRSTEAFF	TGCAGCGTTGAAGATCCCCGGAGCACTGAAGCTTTCTTT
TRBV11-2	NA	TRBJ2-1	NA	CASSSNLDRDYNEQFF	TGTGCCAGCAGCTCCAATCTGGACAGAGACTACAATGAGCAGTTCTTC
TRBV12-3/TRBV12-4	TRBD1	TRBJ1-1	NA	CASSLGQVGAEAFF	TGTGCCAGCAGCCTGGGACAGGTCGGCGCTGAAGCTTTCTTT
TRBV19	TRBD1	TRBJ1-1	NA	CASTFSGGRNTEAFF	TGTGCCAGTACCTTCTCAGGGGGGAGGAACACTGAAGCTTTCTTT
TRBV7-9	NA	TRBJ1-4	many	CASSSRRVAANEKLFF	TGTGCCAGCAGCTCTCGTCGGGTGGCTGCTAATGAAAAACTGTTTTTT
TRBV19	NA	TRBJ1-5	NA	CASSILGRHQPQHF	TGTGCCAGTAGTATTCTTGGCAGGCATCAGCCCCAGCATTTT
TRBV7-3	NA	TRBJ2-2	few	CASSSTRVSNTGELFF	TGTGCCAGCAGCTCAACGCGGGTATCGAACACCGGGGAGCTGTTTTTT
TRBV2	TRBD1	TRBJ1-1	few	CASSIGQGVEAFF	TGTGCCAGCAGTATTGGACAGGGCGTTGAAGCTTTCTTT
TRBV7-9	NA	TRBJ1-5	few	CASSPTDSNQPQHF	TGTGCCAGCAGCCCGACAGATAGCAATCAGCCCCAGCATTTT
TRBV20-1	NA	TRBJ2-2	few	CSASRSGELFF	TGCAGTGCTAGTCGGTCCGGGGAGCTGTTTTTT
TRBV12-3/TRBV12-4	NA	TRBJ2-6	many	CAGRFNSGANVLTF	TGTGCCGGAAGGTTTAACTCTGGGGCCAACGTCCTGACTTTC
TRBV11-2	NA	TRBJ2-1	many	CASSRASYNEQFF	TGTGCCAGCAGCAGGGCCAGCTACAATGAGCAGTTCTTC
TRBV27	TRBD2	TRBJ2-5	many	CASSIGTSVRETQYF	TGTGCCAGCAGTATCGGGACTAGTGTAAGAGAGACCCAGTACTTC
TRBV28	TRBD1	TRBJ2-2	few	CASSIPDRATGELFF	TGTGCCAGCAGTATCCCGGACAGGGCCACCGGGGAGCTGTTTTTT
TRBV6-5	NA	TRBJ2-3	many	CASSTRDGKSTDTQYF	TGTGCCAGCAGTACGAGGGACGGGAAAAGCACAGATACGCAGTATTTT
TRBV12-3/TRBV12-4	NA	TRBJ1-2	few	CASSLLAFYGYTF	TGTGCCAGCAGTTTACTGGCGTTCTATGGCTACACCTTC
TRBV7-8	TRBD2	TRBJ2-1	NA	CASSSPRGGDEQFF	TGTGCCAGCAGCAGCCCGCGGGGGGGCGATGAGCAGTTCTTC
TRBV12-3/TRBV12-4	NA	TRBJ2-2	NA	CASSFEQAGTGELFF	TGTGCCAGCAGTTTTGAACAGGCAGGCACCGGGGAGCTGTTTTTT
TRBV12-3/TRBV12-4	NA	TRBJ2-1	many	CASSFTSPYYNEQFF	TGTGCCAGCAGCTTTACTAGTCCTTACTACAATGAGCAGTTCTTC
TRBV4-2	NA	TRBJ1-2	NA	CASSLGRDAYGYTF	TGTGCCAGCAGCCTCGGGAGGGACGCCTATGGCTACACCTTC